Sequencing of this TCR beta chain was carried out in a study of T cells in Graves' hyperthyroidism and ophthalmopathy. The study, taken as a whole, reports: Patients with ophthalmopathy were separated from those with stable hyperthyroidism by a 13 V-J model.

Amplification targeted TCR beta CDR3 regions from RNA transcripts. Initially, a first-round RT-PCR of the TCR CDR3 employed the HTBI primer set. TCRdb recomputed calls from the multiplex PCR reads with MiXCR, one row per CDR3 protein. This sample has about 700,000 distinct CDR3 sequences, with 14% found just once. Clinical symptoms, serum thyroxine, TRAb, thyroid ultrasound and orbital computed tomography informed diagnoses. The PBMCs studied were ones that came from about 10 ml fresh peripheral blood. This clonotype was seen repeatedly, ten times or more. Its cognate antigen is unknown. With V trimmed by 6 bases and J by 4 bases, 7 bases remained unmatched. The germline V gene encodes CDR1 SNHLY and CDR2 FYNNEI. The CDR3 consists of 14 residues.

The V gene is TRBV2, the J gene TRBJ1-1; 8 bases match TRBD1. The sequenced material came from blood. The sequence was collected from a woman in her late teens or twenties with Graves' hyperthyroidism. CDR3 residues: CASRLRQGTTEAFF. The CDR3 DNA reads TGTGCCAGCAGGCTAAGACAGGGGACCACTGAAGCTTTCTTT. Using reference TRBV2 and TRBJ1-1 for the parts outside the CDR3, the full variable domain is EPEVTQTPSHQVTQMGQEVILRCVPISNHLYFYWYRQILGQKVEFLVSFYNNEISEKSEIFDDQFSVERPDGSNFTLKIRSTKLEDSAMYFCASRLRQGTTEAFFGQGTRLTVV.